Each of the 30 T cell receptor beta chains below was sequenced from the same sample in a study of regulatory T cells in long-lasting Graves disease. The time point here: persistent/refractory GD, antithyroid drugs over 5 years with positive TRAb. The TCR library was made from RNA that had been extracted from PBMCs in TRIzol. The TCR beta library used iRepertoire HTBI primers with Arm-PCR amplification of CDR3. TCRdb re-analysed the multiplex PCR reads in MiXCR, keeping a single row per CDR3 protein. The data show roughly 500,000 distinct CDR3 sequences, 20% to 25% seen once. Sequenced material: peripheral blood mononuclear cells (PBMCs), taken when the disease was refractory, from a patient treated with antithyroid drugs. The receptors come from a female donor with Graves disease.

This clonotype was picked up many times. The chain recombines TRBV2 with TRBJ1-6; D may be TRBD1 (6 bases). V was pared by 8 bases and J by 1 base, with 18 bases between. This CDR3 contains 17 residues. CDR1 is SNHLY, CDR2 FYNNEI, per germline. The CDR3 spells CASVDDRTQSYNSPLHF. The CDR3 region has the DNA TGTGCCAGCGTAGATGACAGGACCCAGTCCTATAATTCACCCCTCCACTTT.

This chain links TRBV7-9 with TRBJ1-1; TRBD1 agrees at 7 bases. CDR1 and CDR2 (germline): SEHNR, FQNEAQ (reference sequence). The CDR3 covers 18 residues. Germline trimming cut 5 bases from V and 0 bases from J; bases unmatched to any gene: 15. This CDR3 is CASSGYRDSNNMNTEAFF. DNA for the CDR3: TGTGCCAGCAGCGGGTACCGGGACAGTAATAACATGAACACTGAAGCTTTCTTT.

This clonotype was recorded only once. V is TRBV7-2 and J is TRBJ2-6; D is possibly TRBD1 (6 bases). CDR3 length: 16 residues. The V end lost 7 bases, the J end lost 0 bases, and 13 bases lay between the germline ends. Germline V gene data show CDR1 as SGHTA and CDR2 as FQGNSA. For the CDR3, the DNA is TGTGCCAGCAATAAGCAGGGGTTCTCTGGGGCCAACGTCCTGACTTTC. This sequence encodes CASNKQGFSGANVLTF.

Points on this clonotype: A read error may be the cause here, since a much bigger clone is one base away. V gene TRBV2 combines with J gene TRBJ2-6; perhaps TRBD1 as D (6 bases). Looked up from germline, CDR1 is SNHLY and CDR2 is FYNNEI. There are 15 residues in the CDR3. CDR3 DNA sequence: TGTGCCAGCAGGAGGACAGACTCTGGGGCCAACGTCCCGACTTTC. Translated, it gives CASRRTDSGANVPTF.

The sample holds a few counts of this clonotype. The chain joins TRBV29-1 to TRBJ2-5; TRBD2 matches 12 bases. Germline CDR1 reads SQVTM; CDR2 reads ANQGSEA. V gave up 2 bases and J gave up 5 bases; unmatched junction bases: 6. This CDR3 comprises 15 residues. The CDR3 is CSVELASGGGETQYF. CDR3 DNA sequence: TGCAGCGTTGAATTGGCTAGCGGGGGGGGGGAGACCCAGTACTTC.

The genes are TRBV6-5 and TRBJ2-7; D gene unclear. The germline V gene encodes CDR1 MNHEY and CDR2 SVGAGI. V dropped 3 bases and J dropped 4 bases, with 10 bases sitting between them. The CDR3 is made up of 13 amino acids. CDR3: CASSYSDIYEQYF. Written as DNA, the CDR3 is TGTGCCAGCAGTTATTCTGACATTTACGAGCAGTACTTC.

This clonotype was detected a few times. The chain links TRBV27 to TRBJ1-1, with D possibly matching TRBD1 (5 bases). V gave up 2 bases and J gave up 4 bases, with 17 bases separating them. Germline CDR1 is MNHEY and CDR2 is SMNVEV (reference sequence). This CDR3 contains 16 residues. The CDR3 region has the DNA TGTGCCAGCAGTTTACTTTATGGAGGCAGGGTCACTGAAGCTTTCTTT. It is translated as CASSLLYGGRVTEAFF.

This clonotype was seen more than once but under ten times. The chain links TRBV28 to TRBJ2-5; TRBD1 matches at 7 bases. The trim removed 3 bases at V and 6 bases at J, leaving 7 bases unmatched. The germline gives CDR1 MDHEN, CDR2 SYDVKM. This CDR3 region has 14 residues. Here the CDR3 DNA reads TGTGCCAGCAGTTTGGCAGGGGGACGGAAGACCCAGTACTTC. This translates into CASSLAGGRKTQYF.

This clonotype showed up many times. CDR3 nucleotides: TGTGCCAGCAGTTACGACATGACCTACGAGCAGTACTTC. Translating gives CASSYDMTYEQYF. This rearrangement joins TRBV6-5 to TRBJ2-7, with D hard to call. V shed 2 bases and J shed 2 bases, with 7 bases lying between them. There are 13 residues in the CDR3. Germline CDR1 MNHEY, CDR2 SVGAGI.

The CDR3 loop reads CASSPAGLNTDTQYF. CDR3 DNA: TGTGCCAGCTCACCCGCGGGACTGAACACAGATACGCAGTATTTT. The V and J genes are TRBV18 and TRBJ2-3, with D possibly TRBD2 on 6 matching bases. This CDR3 is built from 15 residues. V gave up 3 bases and J gave up 2 bases, with 12 bases separating them. Germline CDR1 reads KGHSH; CDR2 reads LQKENI.

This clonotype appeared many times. Written as DNA, the CDR3 is TGCAGCGTTGAGAGGGGCTCACCCGAGGAGCAGTACTTC. It specifies CSVERGSPEEQYF. The chain is built from TRBV29-1 and TRBJ2-7, with D perhaps being TRBD1 or TRBD2 (5 bases each). Germline V CDR1 and CDR2: SQVTM, ANQGSEA. The CDR3 sequence is 13 residues long. Trimming took 3 bases from V and 7 from J, leaving 16 bases between them.

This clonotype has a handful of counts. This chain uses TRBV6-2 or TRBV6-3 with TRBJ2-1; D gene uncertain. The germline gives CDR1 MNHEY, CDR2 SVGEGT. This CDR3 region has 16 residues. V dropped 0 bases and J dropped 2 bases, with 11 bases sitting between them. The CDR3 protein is CASSYSKGGTYNEQFF. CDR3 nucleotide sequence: TGTGCCAGCAGTTACTCGAAGGGTGGCACCTACAATGAGCAGTTCTTC.

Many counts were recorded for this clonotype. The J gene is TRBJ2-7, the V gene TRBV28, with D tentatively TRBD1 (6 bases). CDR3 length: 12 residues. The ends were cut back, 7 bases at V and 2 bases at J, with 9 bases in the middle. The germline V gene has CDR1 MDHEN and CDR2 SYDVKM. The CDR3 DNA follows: TGTGCCAGCATGACAGGACCCTACGAGCAGTACTTC. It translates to CASMTGPYEQYF.

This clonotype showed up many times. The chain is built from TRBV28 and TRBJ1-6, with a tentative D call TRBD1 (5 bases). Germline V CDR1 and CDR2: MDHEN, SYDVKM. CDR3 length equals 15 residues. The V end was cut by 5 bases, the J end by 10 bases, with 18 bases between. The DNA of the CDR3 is TGTGCCAGCAGTGCCTTCGGAGGGGCAGGGTCACCCCTCCACTTT. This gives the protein CASSAFGGAGSPLHF. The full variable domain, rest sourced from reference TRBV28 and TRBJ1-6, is DVKVTQSSRYLVKRTGEKVFLECVQDMDHENMFWYRQDPGLGLRLIYFSYDVKMKEKGDIPEGYSVSREKKERFSLILESASTNQTSMYLCASSAFGGAGSPLHFGNGTRLTVT.

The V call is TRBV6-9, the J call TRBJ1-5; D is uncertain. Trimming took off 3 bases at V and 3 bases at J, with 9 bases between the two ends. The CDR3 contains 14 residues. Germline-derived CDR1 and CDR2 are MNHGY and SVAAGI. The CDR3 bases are TGTGCCAGCAGTTACTCCCCTCTCAATCAGCCCCAGCATTTT. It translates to CASSYSPLNQPQHF.

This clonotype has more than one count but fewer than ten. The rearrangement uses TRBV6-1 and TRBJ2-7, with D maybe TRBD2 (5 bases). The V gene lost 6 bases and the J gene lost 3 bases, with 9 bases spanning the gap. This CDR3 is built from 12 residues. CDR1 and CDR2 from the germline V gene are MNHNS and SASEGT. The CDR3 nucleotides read TGTGCCAGCAGCGGGGATTTCTACGAGCAGTACTTC. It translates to CASSGDFYEQYF.

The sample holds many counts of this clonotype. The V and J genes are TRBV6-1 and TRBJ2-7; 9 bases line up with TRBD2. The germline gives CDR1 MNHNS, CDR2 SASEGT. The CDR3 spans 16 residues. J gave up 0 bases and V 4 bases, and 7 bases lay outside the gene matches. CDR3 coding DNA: TGTGCCAGCAGTGTTTTAGCGGGAGATTTCTCCTACGAGCAGTACTTC. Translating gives CASSVLAGDFSYEQYF.

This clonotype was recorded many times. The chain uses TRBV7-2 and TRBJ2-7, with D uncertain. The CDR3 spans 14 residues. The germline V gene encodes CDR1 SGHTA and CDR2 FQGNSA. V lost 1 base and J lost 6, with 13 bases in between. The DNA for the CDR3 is TGTGCCAGCAGCTTAGTGTTGAGCCCCGGCGAGCAGTACTTC. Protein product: CASSLVLSPGEQYF.

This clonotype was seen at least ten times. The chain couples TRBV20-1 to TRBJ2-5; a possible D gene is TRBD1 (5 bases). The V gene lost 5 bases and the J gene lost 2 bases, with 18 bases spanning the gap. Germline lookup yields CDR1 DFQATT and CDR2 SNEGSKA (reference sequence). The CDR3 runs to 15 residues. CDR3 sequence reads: CSARQSRTGQETQYF. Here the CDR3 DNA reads TGCAGTGCTCGACAGTCTAGGACGGGTCAAGAGACCCAGTACTTC.

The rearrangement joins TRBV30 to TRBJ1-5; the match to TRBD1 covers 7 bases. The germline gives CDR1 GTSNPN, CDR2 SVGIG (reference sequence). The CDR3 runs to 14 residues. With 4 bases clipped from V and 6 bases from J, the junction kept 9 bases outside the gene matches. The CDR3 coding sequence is TGTGCCTGGAATTTCCGGGACAGCGGTCAGCCCCAGCATTTT. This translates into CAWNFRDSGQPQHF.

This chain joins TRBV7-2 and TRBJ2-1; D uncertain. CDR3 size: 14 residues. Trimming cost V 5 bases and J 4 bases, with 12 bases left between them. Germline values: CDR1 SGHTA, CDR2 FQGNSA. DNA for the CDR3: TGTGCCAGCAGCGATCCCCGGACGTACAATGAGCAGTTCTTC. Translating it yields CASSDPRTYNEQFF. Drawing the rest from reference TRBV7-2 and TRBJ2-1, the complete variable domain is GAGVSQSPSNKVTEKGKDVELRCDPISGHTALYWYRQSLGQGLEFLIYFQGNSAPDKSGLPSDRFSAERTGGSVSTLTIQRTQQEDSAVYLCASSDPRTYNEQFFGPGTRLTVL.

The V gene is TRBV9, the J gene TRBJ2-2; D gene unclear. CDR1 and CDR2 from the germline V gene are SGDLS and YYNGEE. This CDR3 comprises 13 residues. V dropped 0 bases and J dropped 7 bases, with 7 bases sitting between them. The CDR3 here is CASSVGRVGELFF. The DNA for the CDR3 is TGTGCCAGCAGCGTAGGCCGCGTCGGGGAGCTGTTTTTT.

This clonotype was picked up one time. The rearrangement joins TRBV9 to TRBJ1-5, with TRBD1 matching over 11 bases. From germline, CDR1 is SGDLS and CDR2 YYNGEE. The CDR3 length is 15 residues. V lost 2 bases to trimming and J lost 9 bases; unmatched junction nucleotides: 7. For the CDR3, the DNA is TGTGCCAGCAGCGTCTCCGGGACAGGGGGTCCGCCCCAGCATTTT. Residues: CASSVSGTGGPPQHF.

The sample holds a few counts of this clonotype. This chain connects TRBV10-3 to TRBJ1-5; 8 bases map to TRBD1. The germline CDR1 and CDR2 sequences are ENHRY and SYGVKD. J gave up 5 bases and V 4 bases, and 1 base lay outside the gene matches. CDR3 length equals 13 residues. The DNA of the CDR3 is TGTGCCATCAGTGCGACAGGGGATCAGCCCCAGCATTTT. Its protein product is CAISATGDQPQHF.

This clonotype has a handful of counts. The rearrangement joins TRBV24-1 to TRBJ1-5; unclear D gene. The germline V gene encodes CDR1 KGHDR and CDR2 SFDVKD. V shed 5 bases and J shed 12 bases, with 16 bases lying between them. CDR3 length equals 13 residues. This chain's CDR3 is CATSVPLATSQHF. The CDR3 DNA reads TGTGCCACCAGTGTCCCCCTTGCTACAAGCCAGCATTTT.

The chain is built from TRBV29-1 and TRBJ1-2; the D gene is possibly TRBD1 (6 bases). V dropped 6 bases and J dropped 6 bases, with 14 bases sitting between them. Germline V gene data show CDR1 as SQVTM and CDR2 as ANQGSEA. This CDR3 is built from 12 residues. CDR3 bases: TGCAGCGTGAGCGGGACAATACATGGCTACACCTTC. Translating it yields CSVSGTIHGYTF.

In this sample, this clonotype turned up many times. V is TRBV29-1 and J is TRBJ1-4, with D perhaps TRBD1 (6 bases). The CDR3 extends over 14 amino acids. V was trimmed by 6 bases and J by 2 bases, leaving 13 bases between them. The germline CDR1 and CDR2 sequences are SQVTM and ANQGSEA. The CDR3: CSVKPRGTNEKLFF. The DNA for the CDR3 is TGCAGCGTGAAACCGAGGGGGACTAATGAAAAACTGTTTTTT.

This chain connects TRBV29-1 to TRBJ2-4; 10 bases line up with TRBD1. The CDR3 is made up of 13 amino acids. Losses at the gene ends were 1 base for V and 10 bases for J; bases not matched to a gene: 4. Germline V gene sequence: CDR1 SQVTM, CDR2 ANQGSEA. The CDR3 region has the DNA TGCAGCGTTGAAGGGGACAGGGGTCTTATTCAGTACTTC. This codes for CSVEGDRGLIQYF.

The CDR3 DNA follows: TGCGCCAGCAGGTCCGGGACTAGCGAACAAGAGACCCAGTACTTC. Its protein product is CASRSGTSEQETQYF. The rearrangement uses TRBV10-2 and TRBJ2-5; 10 bases agree with TRBD2. The germline CDR1 and CDR2 sequences are WSHSY and SAAADI. CDR3 size: 15 residues. The trim removed 6 bases at V and 2 bases at J, leaving 6 bases unmatched.

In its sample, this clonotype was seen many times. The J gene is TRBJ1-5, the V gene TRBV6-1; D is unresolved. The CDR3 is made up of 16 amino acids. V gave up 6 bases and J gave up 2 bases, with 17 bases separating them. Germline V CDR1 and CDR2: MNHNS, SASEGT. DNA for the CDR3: TGTGCCAGCAGAGCCACGGGCGGATGGGGCAATCAGCCCCAGCATTTT. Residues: CASRATGGWGNQPQHF.